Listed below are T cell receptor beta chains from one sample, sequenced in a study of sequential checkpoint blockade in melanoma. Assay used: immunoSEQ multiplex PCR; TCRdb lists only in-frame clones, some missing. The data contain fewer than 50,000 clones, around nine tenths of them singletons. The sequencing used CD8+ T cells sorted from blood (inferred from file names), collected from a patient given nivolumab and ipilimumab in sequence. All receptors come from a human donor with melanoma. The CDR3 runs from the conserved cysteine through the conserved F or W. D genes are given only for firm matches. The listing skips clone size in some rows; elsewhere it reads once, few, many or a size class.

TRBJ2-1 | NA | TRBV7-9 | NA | CASSSLGSYNEQFF | TGTGCCAGCAGCTCCCTCGGCTCCTACAATGAGCAGTTCTTC
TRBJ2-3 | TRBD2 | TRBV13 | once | CASSSTSGYFTDTQYF | TGTGCCAGCAGCTCTACTAGCGGCTATTTCACAGATACGCAGTATTTT
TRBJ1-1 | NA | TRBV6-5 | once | CASSYSTVGNTEAFF | TGTGCCAGCAGTTACTCGACAGTGGGGAACACTGAAGCTTTCTTT
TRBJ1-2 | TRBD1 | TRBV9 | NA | CASSPGGDSLYGYTF | TGTGCCAGCAGCCCCGGGGGGGACAGCCTCTATGGCTACACCTTC
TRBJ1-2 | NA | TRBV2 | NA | CASSESEGGLSYGYTF | TGTGCCAGCAGTGAATCAGAAGGGGGTTTGAGCTATGGCTACACCTTC
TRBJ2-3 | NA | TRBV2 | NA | CATTGGLNTDTQYF | TGTGCAACCACCGGGGGGCTGAACACAGATACGCAGTATTTT
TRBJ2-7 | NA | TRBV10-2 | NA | CASSPGQSSYEQYF | TGCGCCAGCAGTCCGGGACAAAGCTCCTACGAGCAGTACTTC
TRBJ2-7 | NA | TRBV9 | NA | CASSVGTLTYEQYF | TGTGCCAGCAGCGTAGGGACACTTACCTACGAGCAGTACTTC
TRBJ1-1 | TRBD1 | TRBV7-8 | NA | CASSPTGVTEAFF | TGTGCCAGCAGCCCGACAGGGGTCACTGAAGCTTTCTTT
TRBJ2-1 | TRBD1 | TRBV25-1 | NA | CASSETAGGAYSNEQFF | TGTGCCAGCAGTGAAACGGCAGGGGGCGCGTATAGCAATGAGCAGTTCTTC
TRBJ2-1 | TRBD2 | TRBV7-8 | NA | CASSLPEGLVNNEQFF | TGTGCCAGCAGCCTACCAGAGGGACTAGTAAACAATGAGCAGTTCTTC
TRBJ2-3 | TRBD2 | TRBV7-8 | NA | CASSYPSTSGRAPDTQYF | TGTGCCAGCAGCTACCCATCGACTAGCGGGAGGGCCCCAGATACGCAGTATTTT
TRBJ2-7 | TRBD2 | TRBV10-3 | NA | CAISESKTSSGRYEQYF | TGTGCCATCAGTGAGTCGAAGACGTCTAGCGGGAGATACGAGCAGTACTTC
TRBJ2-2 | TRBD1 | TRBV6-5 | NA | CASRGQKDTGELFF | TGTGCCAGCCGGGGACAGAAGGACACCGGGGAGCTGTTTTTT